This TCR beta chain was observed in a study of T-cell reconstitution after alpha-beta-depleted transplantation in children. TCRbeta library preparation incorporated unique molecular identifiers. From the PCR reads, TCRdb called clonotypes with MiXCR, one entry per CDR3 protein. The sample records around 420,000 distinct CDR3 sequences, 16% being singletons. CDR1 DFQATT and CDR2 SNEGSKA come from the germline V gene (reference sequence). Trimming at V came to 3 bases and at J to 4 bases, leaving 2 bases not matched to a gene. This CDR3 is built from 12 residues. The V and J genes are TRBV20-1 and TRBJ1-2, with 7 positions matching TRBD1. The receptor's source is a boy under two years old who had a stem cell transplant for Wiskott-Aldrich syndrome, so the T cells may come from the graft donor. The specimen was PBMCs, mostly from graft donor cells, collected 360 days after TCRalphabeta/CD19-depleted stem cell transplant. CDR3 nucleotide sequence: TGCAGTGCTAGCACAGGGGTCTATGGCTACACCTTC. This gives the protein CSASTGVYGYTF.